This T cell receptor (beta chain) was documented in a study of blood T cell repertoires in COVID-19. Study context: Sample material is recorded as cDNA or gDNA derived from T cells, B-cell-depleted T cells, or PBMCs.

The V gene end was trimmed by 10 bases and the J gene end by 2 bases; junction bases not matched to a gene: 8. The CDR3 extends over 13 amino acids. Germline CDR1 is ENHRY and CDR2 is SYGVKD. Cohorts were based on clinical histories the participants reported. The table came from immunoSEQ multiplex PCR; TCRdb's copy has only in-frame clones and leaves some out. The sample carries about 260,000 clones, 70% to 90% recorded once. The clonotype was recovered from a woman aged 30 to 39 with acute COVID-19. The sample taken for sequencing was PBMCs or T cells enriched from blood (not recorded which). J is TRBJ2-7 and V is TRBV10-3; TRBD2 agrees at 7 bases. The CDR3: CATAGEVAYEQYF. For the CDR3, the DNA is TGTGCCACCGCGGGAGAGGTGGCCTACGAGCAGTACTTC.